The rows below give T cell receptor beta chains drawn from one sample of a study of early T cells in non-severe SARS-CoV-2 infection. MiXCR, run by TCRdb on the 5' RACE reads, gives a single entry per CDR3 protein. The sample holds roughly 40,000 distinct CDR3 sequences, roughly 4.3% seen once. Sequenced: whole blood. These receptors were obtained from an adult who was a healthcare worker with PCR-confirmed SARS-CoV-2 infection or an uninfected control (not recorded which). Both conserved end residues are part of each CDR3. Each record gives: V gene, clone size, J gene, D gene, CDR3 DNA, CDR3 protein. D genes are given only for firm matches. Size values are once, few and many counts, or a class for expanded clones, and some rows have none.

>TRBV25-1|many|TRBJ2-3|TRBD1
TGTGCCAGCAGTGTGAGCTCTGGACAGGTCACAGATACGCAGTATTTT
CASSVSSGQVTDTQYF
>TRBV27|.|TRBJ1-3|.
TGTGCCAGCAAGCCAACAGGGTCAGGAAACACCATATATTTT
CASKPTGSGNTIYF
>TRBV15|.|TRBJ2-1|.
TGTGCCACCAGCAGAGTGGGGGTCTATGAGCAGTTCTTC
CATSRVGVYEQFF
>TRBV30|few|TRBJ1-4|.
TGTGCCTGGAGTGACCCACAGGGCGGAGATGAAAAACTGTTTTTT
CAWSDPQGGDEKLFF
>TRBV5-1|many|TRBJ2-2|.
TGCGCCAGCAGCTTGGGAGGGTCCGGGGAGCTGTTTTTT
CASSLGGSGELFF
>TRBV3-1|many|TRBJ1-1|.
TGTGCCAGCAGCCAAAAACAGCCGAACACTGAAGCTTTCTTT
CASSQKQPNTEAFF
>TRBV3-1|medium-sized|TRBJ2-7|.
TGTGCCAGCAGCCAAGATTCCTCCTACGAGCAGTACTTC
CASSQDSSYEQYF
>TRBV18|many|TRBJ2-1|TRBD1
TGTGCCAGCTCAACTACCGGGACAGGGGGCATCTACAATGAGCAGTTCTTC
CASSTTGTGGIYNEQFF
>TRBV9|many|TRBJ1-1|.
TGTGCCAGCAGCGTCAATACAGGGAATACTGAAGCTTTCTTT
CASSVNTGNTEAFF
>TRBV11-2|many|TRBJ2-7|TRBD2
TGTGCCAGCAGCTTTACCTCCGGGACTAGCGGATCCTACGAGCAGTACTTC
CASSFTSGTSGSYEQYF
>TRBV12-3/TRBV12-4|many|TRBJ1-6|.
TGTGCCAGCACGGTTGGAAAGAATTCACCCCTCCACTTT
CASTVGKNSPLHF
>TRBV12-3/TRBV12-4|.|TRBJ2-7|TRBD1
TGTGCCAGCAGTTTTTATGGACAGGGGGCCTACGAGCAGTACTTC
CASSFYGQGAYEQYF
>TRBV7-6|medium-sized|TRBJ2-3|.
TGTGCCAGCAGCTTAGCGACAGCAGATACGCAGTATTTT
CASSLATADTQYF
>TRBV5-1|.|TRBJ2-5|.
TGCGCCTGCAGCTTGGAAGGGGGACAAGAGACCCAGTACTTC
CACSLEGGQETQYF
>TRBV9|many|TRBJ1-5|TRBD1
TGTGCCAGCAGCCGGACAGGGTTTATAGGCCAGCCCCAGCATTTT
CASSRTGFIGQPQHF
>TRBV5-6|many|TRBJ1-4|.
TGTGCCAGCAGCGAGACAGCGATGAATGAAAAACTGTTTTTT
CASSETAMNEKLFF
>TRBV6-6|many|TRBJ1-4|.
TGTGCCAGCAGTTACGGGGGGACTGGAGCAACTAATGAAAAACTGTTTTTT
CASSYGGTGATNEKLFF
>TRBV5-1|few|TRBJ2-3|TRBD2
TGCGCCAGCAGCGAAAATCTAGAAGCGGGAGCCCGCACAGATACGCAGTATTTT
CASSENLEAGARTDTQYF
>TRBV11-2|many|TRBJ2-1|TRBD2
TGTGCCAGCAGCTTATGGGAGGGGCGGAATGAGCAGTTCTTC
CASSLWEGRNEQFF
>TRBV7-2|many|TRBJ2-1|.
TGTGCCAGCAGCTTACTAGTTGAGCAGTTCTTC
CASSLLVEQFF
>TRBV6-5|.|TRBJ1-6|.
TGTGCCAGCAGTCCAGGATTTACTTATAATTCACCCCTCCACTTT
CASSPGFTYNSPLHF
>TRBV5-6|many|TRBJ2-3|TRBD2
TGTGCCAGCAGCTTTATTCGGCTAGCGGGAGGGGGTACGCAGTATTTT
CASSFIRLAGGGTQYF
>TRBV5-1|few|TRBJ2-7|TRBD2
TGCGCCAGCAGCCTGGGGTCGGGAGGGCCCTACGAGCAGTACTTC
CASSLGSGGPYEQYF
>TRBV29-1|many|TRBJ1-1|.
TGCAGCGTTGATCGTCCGGGTCAGAGCATGAACACTGAAGCTTTCTTT
CSVDRPGQSMNTEAFF
>TRBV29-1|few|TRBJ2-5|TRBD1
TGCAGCGTTGGAGGTGGGGGACAGGGTTCAGAGACCCAGTACTTC
CSVGGGGQGSETQYF
>TRBV19|many|TRBJ2-3|.
TGTGCCAGTAGGGAGACCGGGACTCAGGGTTGGGGTACGCAGTATTTT
CASRETGTQGWGTQYF
>TRBV6-1|many|TRBJ2-6|.
TGTGCCAGCAGGGGGACTGGGCCTGGGGCCAACGTCCTGACTTTC
CASRGTGPGANVLTF
>TRBV12-3/TRBV12-4|many|TRBJ1-5|.
TGTGCCAGCAGCACTGACGGCACTATACACAATCAGCCCCAGCATTTT
CASSTDGTIHNQPQHF
>TRBV7-2|many|TRBJ2-1|TRBD1
TGTGCCAGCAGCTTAGACAGGGGCAGGAATGAGCAGTTCTTC
CASSLDRGRNEQFF
>TRBV27|few|TRBJ2-7|TRBD1
TGTGCCAGCAGTTTCGACAGGGGGCACGAGCAGTACTTC
CASSFDRGHEQYF
>TRBV30|many|TRBJ2-7|.
TGTGCCTGGAGCCCCGCCGGGACTTGGGTCTCCGAGCAGTACTTC
CAWSPAGTWVSEQYF
>TRBV7-2|many|TRBJ2-3|.
TGTGCCAGCAGCTTTGGTAGTTCAGATACGCAGTATTTT
CASSFGSSDTQYF
>TRBV18|medium-sized|TRBJ2-3|TRBD2
TGTGCCAGCTCCACTAGCGGTGGTAATACAGATACGCAGTATTTT
CASSTSGGNTDTQYF
>TRBV14|.|TRBJ1-1|.
TGTGCCAGCAGCCCGTACAGGGACACTGAAGCTTTCTTT
CASSPYRDTEAFF
>TRBV24-1|many|TRBJ2-5|.
TGTGCCACCAGTGACACCAGGGGATCAGTAAAGACCCAGTACTTC
CATSDTRGSVKTQYF
>TRBV24-1|few|TRBJ1-2|TRBD1
TGTGCCACCAGTGACGCAGGGGGCAACTATGGCTACACCTTC
CATSDAGGNYGYTF
>TRBV18|many|TRBJ2-6|.
TGTGCCAGCTCACCGCAGGGCGGTGGGGCCAACGTCCTGACTTTC
CASSPQGGGANVLTF
>TRBV7-2|.|TRBJ1-5|TRBD1
TGTGCCAGCAGCCCGGGACAGGGGGCAGAGCAGCCCCAGCATTTT
CASSPGQGAEQPQHF
>TRBV20-1|few|TRBJ2-6|TRBD2
TGCAGTGCTAGAGACATAGCGGGAGGGACCTCTGGGGCCAACGTCCTGACTTTC
CSARDIAGGTSGANVLTF
>TRBV7-9|few|TRBJ2-6|.
TGTGCCAGCAGCCCAGAACCCCGGTCGGCTGGGGCCAACGTCCTGACTTTC
CASSPEPRSAGANVLTF
>TRBV27|many|TRBJ1-5|.
TGTGCCAGCAGTCCCTCTCTGGGGCGGGAGAATAGCAATCAGCCCCAGCATTTT
CASSPSLGRENSNQPQHF
>TRBV7-8|many|TRBJ2-3|TRBD2
TGTGCCAGCAGCTCAACGGGGACTAGCGGAGATACGCAGTATTTT
CASSSTGTSGDTQYF
>TRBV4-1|many|TRBJ2-6|.
TGCGCCAGCAGCCCCCAGGTTTCTGGGGCCAACGTCCTGACTTTC
CASSPQVSGANVLTF
>TRBV29-1|many|TRBJ1-3|.
TGCAGCGTCGATGACACCTCTGGAAACACCATATATTTT
CSVDDTSGNTIYF
>TRBV6-5|few|TRBJ1-1|.
TGTGCCAGCAGTTATTCGACGGGCCCTCTGAACACTGAAGCTTTCTTT
CASSYSTGPLNTEAFF
>TRBV5-1|many|TRBJ2-7|.
TGCGCCAGCAGCGAGCGACCACAACTCGACGAGCAGTACTTC
CASSERPQLDEQYF
>TRBV13|.|TRBJ2-7|.
TGTGCCAGCAGCACTCGGGACACCACCTACGAGCAGTACTTC
CASSTRDTTYEQYF
>TRBV5-4|.|TRBJ2-5|TRBD2
TGTGCCAGCAGCCTCGGGACTAGCGCGGAAGAGACCCAGTACTTC
CASSLGTSAEETQYF
>TRBV4-1|few|TRBJ2-3|.
TGCGCCAGCAGCCAAGAAGTCTACCCGAACACAGATACGCAGTATTTT
CASSQEVYPNTDTQYF
>TRBV11-2|few|TRBJ2-7|.
TGTGCCAGCAGAACCCTACGCCACGAGCAGTACTTC
CASRTLRHEQYF
>TRBV29-1|many|TRBJ1-1|TRBD1
TGCAGCGGAGGACAGGGGGCTTCCGAAGCTTTCTTT
CSGGQGASEAFF
>TRBV28|few|TRBJ1-5|.
TGTGCCAGCAGAGAGCTCAATCAGCCCCAGCATTTT
CASRELNQPQHF
>TRBV29-1|many|TRBJ2-3|.
TGCAGCGTTGGAGGGTACACAGATACGCAGTATTTT
CSVGGYTDTQYF